This record covers a single T cell receptor (beta chain). Antigen unknown. This sample stems from a study of shared clonotypes between healthy human individuals. Sorted-subset replicate PCR reactions were performed with approximately 0.2 ug DNA, corresponding to roughly 30,000 T cell genomes. Profiling relied on immunoSEQ multiplex PCR, and the TCRdb table lists in-frame clones only, not all of them. The sample lists some 2.4 million clones, roughly 93% occurring once. Trimming took 1 base from V and 9 from J; bases not matched to a gene: 12. The CDR3 is 17 residues long. Germline V lookup: CDR1 MGHRA, CDR2 YSYEKL. Study results and limitations: Clonotype sharing across donors was expected to vary with sequencing depth. Unshared clonotypes carried lower generation probabilities than those common to all four donors.

V gene TRBV4-1 combines with J gene TRBJ2-1; 10 bases align to TRBD2. Sample: naive CD4+ T cells from PBMCs. Subset noted: CD45RA+ positively selected. This clonotype was sampled from a man aged 18 to 35 in good health. Some clones in this sample may be carry-over from other donors' samples. The CDR3 spells CASSQGRVGLASVEQFF. The CDR3 DNA follows: TGCGCCAGCAGCCAAGGGCGTGTGGGACTAGCGTCTGTTGAGCAGTTCTTC.